This T cell receptor (beta chain) is drawn from a study of control samples from healthy donors and cancer patients. The protocol was immunoSEQ multiplex PCR, while the TCRdb copy is restricted to in-frame clones and leaves out a portion. The sample holds roughly 170,000 clones, 88% seen once. V lost 1 base and J lost 6; bases outside the gene matches: 10. The CDR3 length is 16 residues. The germline V gene encodes CDR1 SGHVS and CDR2 FQNEAQ. This clone was observed a handful of times. V is TRBV7-8 and J is TRBJ2-7; TRBD1 matches 9 bases. Sequenced material: blood. This clonotype originated in a woman aged 25-40 years in good health. CDR3 region: CASSLGLPGQGAEQYV. The CDR3 nucleotides read TGTGCCAGCAGCTTAGGACTGCCGGGACAGGGAGCCGAGCAGTACGTC.